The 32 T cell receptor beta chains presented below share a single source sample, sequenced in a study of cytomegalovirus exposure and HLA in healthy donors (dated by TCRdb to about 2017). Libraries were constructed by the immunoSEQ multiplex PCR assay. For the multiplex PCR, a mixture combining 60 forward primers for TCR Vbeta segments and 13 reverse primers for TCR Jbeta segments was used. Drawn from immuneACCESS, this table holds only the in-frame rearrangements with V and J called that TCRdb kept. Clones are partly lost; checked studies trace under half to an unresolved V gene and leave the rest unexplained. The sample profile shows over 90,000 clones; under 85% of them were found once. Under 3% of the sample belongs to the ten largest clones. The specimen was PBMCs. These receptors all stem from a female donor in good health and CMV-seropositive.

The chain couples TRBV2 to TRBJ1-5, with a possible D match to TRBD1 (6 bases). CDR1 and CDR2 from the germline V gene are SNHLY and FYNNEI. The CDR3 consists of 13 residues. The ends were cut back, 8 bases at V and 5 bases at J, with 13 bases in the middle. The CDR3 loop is CASDDRSYQPQHF. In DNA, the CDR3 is TGTGCCAGCGACGACAGGTCATATCAGCCCCAGCATTTT. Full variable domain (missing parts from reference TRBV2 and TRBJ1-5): EPEVTQTPSHQVTQMGQEVILRCVPISNHLYFYWYRQILGQKVEFLVSFYNNEISEKSEIFDDQFSVERPDGSNFTLKIRSTKLEDSAMYFCASDDRSYQPQHFGDGTRLSIL.

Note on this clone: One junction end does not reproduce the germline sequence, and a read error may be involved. The DNA for the CDR3 is TGTGCCTGGAGTGGTCAGGGGGCCCAAGGGACCCAGTACTTC. Its protein is CAWSGQGAQGTQYF. The chain is built from TRBV30 and TRBJ2-5, with 8 bases matching TRBD1. This CDR3 contains 14 residues. The germline V gene encodes CDR1 GTSNPN and CDR2 SVGIG (reference sequence).

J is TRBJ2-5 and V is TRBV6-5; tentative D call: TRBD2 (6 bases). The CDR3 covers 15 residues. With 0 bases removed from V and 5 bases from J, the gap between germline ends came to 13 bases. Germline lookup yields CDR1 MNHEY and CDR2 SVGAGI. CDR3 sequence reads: CASSYSGQGGETQYF. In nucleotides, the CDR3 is TGTGCCAGCAGTTACTCGGGGCAGGGAGGCGAGACCCAGTACTTC.

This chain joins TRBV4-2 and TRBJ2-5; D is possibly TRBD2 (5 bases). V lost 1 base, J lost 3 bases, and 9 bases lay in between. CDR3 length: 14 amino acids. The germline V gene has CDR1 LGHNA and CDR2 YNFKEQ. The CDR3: CASSQAVREETQYF. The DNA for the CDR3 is TGTGCCAGCAGCCAAGCAGTGAGGGAAGAGACCCAGTACTTC.

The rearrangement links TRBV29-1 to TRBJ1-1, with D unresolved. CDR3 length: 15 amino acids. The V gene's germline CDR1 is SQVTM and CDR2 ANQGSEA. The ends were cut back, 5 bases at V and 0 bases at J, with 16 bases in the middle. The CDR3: CSVLNLAGVNTEAFF. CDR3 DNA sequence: TGCAGCGTTTTGAATTTGGCCGGGGTGAACACTGAAGCTTTCTTT. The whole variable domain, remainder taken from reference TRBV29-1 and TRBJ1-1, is SAVISQKPSRDICQRGTSLTIQCQVDSQVTMMFWYRQQPGQSLTLIATANQGSEATYESGFVIDKFPISRPNLTFSTLTVSNMSPEDSSIYLCSVLNLAGVNTEAFFGQGTRLTVV.

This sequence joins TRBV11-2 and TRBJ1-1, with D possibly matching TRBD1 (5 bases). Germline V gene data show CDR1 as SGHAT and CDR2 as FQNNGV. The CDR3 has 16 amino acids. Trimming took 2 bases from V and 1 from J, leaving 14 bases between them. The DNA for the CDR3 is TGTGCCAGCAGCTTAAGGGGAGGTGGGGAGAACACTGAAGCTTTCTTT. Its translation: CASSLRGGGENTEAFF.

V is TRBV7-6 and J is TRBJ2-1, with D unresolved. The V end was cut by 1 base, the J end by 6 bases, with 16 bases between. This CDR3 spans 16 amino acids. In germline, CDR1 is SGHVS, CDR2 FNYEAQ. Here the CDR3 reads CASSLGLRYSINEQFF. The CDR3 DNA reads TGTGCCAGCAGCTTAGGACTCCGGTATTCGATCAATGAGCAGTTCTTC.

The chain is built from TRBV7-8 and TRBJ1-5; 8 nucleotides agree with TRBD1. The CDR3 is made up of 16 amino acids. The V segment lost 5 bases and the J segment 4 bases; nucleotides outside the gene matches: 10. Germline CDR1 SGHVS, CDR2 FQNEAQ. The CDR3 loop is CASSPYSTGANQPQHF. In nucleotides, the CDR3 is TGTGCCAGCAGCCCGTATTCGACAGGGGCAAATCAGCCCCAGCATTTT.

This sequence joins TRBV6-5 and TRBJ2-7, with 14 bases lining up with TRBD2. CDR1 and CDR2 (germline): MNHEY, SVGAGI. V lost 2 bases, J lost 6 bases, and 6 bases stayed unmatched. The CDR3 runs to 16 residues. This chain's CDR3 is CASSYLPTSGRAEQYF. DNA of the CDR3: TGTGCCAGCAGTTACCTCCCGACTAGCGGGAGGGCCGAGCAGTACTTC.

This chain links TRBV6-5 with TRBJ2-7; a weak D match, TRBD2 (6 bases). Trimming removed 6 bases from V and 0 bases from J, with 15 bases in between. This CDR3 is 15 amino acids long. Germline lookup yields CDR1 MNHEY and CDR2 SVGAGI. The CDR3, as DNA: TGTGCCAGCAGCCAACTCGACGGGAGCTCCTACGAGCAGTACTTC. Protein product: CASSQLDGSSYEQYF.

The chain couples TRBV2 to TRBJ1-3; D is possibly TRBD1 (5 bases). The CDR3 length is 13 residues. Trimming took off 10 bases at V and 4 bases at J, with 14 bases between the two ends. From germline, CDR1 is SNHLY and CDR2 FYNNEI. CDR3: CAIIPGNGNTIYF. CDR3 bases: TGTGCCATTATACCAGGGAACGGAAACACCATATATTTT.

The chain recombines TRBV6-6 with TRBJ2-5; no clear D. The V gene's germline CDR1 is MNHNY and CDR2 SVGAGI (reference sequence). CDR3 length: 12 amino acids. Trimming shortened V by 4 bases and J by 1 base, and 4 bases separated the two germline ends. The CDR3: CASSFLQETQYF. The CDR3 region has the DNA TGTGCCAGCAGTTTCCTCCAAGAGACCCAGTACTTC.

The DNA for the CDR3 is TGCGCCAGCAGCTGGACAAGGGGAACTACTGAAGCTTTCTTT. As protein: CASSWTRGTTEAFF. The V call is TRBV5-1, the J call TRBJ1-1; TRBD1 is a possible D gene (5 bases). V lost 3 bases to trimming and J lost 5 bases, with 14 bases between them. This CDR3 spans 14 amino acids. Germline CDR1 is SGHRS and CDR2 is YFSETQ.

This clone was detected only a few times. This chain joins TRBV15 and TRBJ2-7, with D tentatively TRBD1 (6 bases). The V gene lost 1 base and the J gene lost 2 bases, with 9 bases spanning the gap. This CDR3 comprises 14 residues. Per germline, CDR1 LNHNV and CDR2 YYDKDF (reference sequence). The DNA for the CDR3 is TGTGCCACCAGCAGAGCGAGGGGGACCTACGAGCAGTACTTC. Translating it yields CATSRARGTYEQYF.

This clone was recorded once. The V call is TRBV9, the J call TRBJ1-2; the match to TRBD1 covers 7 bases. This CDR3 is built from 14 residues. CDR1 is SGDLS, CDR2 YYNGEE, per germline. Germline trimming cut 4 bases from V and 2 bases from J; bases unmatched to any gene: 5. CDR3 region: CASSPQTGNYGYTF. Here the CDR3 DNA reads TGTGCCAGCAGCCCCCAGACAGGGAACTATGGCTACACCTTC.

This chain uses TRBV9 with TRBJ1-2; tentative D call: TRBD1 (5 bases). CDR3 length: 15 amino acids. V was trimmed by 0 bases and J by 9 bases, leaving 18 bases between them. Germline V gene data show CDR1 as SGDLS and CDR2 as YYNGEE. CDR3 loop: CASSVADRTGARYTF. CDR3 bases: TGTGCCAGCAGCGTAGCCGATAGAACAGGAGCGCGCTACACCTTC.

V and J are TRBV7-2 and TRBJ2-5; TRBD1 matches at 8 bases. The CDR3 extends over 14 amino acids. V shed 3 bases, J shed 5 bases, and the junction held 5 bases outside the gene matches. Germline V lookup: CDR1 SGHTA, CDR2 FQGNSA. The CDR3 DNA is TGTGCCAGCAGCTTCGGACAGGGATGGGAGACCCAGTACTTC. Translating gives CASSFGQGWETQYF.

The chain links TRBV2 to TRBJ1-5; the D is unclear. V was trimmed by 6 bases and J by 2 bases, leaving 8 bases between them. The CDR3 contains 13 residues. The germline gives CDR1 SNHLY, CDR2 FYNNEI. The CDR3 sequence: CASRYLGNQPQHF. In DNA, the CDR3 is TGTGCCAGCAGGTATCTTGGCAATCAGCCCCAGCATTTT. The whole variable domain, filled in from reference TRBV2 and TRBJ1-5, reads EPEVTQTPSHQVTQMGQEVILRCVPISNHLYFYWYRQILGQKVEFLVSFYNNEISEKSEIFDDQFSVERPDGSNFTLKIRSTKLEDSAMYFCASRYLGNQPQHFGDGTRLSIL.

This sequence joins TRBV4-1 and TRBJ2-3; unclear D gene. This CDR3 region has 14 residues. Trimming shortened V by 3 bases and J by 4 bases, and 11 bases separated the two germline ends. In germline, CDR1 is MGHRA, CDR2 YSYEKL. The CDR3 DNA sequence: TGCGCCAGCAGCCAGGCAATTTTCGCAGATACGCAGTATTTT. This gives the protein CASSQAIFADTQYF.

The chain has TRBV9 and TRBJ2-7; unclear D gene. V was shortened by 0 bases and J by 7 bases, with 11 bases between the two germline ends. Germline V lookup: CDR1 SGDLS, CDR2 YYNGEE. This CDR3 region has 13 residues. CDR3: CASSVALHSEQYF. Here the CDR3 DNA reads TGTGCCAGCAGCGTAGCCCTTCACAGTGAGCAGTACTTC.

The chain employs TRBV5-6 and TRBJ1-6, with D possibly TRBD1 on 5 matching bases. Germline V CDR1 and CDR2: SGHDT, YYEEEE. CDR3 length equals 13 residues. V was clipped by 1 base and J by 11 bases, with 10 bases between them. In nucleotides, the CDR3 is TGTGCCAGCAGCTTGTGGGGCGGGACACCCCTCCACTTT. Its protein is CASSLWGGTPLHF.

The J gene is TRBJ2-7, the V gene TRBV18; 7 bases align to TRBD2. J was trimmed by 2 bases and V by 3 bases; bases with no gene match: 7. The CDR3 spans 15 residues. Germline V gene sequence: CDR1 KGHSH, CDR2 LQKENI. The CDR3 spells CASSPFDGRPYEQYF. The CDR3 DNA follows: TGTGCCAGCTCACCTTTCGACGGGAGGCCCTACGAGCAGTACTTC.

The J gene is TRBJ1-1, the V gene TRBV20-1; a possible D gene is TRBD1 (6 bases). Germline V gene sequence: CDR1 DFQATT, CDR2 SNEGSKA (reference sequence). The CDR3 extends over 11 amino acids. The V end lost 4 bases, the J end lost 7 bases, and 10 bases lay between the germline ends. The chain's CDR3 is CSANWDIEAFF. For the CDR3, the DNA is TGCAGTGCTAATTGGGACATTGAAGCTTTCTTT.

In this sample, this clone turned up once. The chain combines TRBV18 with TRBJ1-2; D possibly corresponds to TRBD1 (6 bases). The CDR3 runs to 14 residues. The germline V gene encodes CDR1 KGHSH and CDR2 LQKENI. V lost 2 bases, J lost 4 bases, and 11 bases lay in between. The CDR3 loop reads CASSPMGAGYGYTF. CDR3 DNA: TGTGCCAGCTCACCAATGGGGGCGGGCTATGGCTACACCTTC.

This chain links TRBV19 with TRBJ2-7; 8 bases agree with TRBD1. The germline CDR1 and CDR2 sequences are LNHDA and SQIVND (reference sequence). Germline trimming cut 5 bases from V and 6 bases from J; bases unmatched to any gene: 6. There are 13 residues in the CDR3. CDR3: CASSDRGVGEQYF. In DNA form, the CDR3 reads TGTGCCAGTAGTGACAGGGGTGTAGGCGAGCAGTACTTC.

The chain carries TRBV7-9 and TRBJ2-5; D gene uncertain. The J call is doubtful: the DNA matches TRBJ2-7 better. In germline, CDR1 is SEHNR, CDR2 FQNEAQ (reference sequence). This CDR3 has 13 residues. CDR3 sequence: CASSFGSSYEQYF. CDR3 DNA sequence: TGTGCCAGCAGCTTTGGTTCGTCCTACGAGCAGTACTTC.

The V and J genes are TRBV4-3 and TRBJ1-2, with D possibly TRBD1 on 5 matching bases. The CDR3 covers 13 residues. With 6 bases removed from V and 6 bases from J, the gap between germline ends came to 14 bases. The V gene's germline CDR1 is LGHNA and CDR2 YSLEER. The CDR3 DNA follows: TGCGCCAGCAGACGGACACAATGGGATGGCTACACCTTC. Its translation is CASRRTQWDGYTF.

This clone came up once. The CDR3 loop reads CASRGDRGRFNEQYF. CDR3 bases: TGTGCCAGCAGGGGAGACAGGGGGCGGTTCAACGAGCAGTACTTC. J is TRBJ2-7 and V is TRBV7-9; 10 bases map to TRBD1. The CDR3 is made up of 15 amino acids. CDR1 is SEHNR and CDR2 is FQNEAQ in the germline V gene (reference sequence). Trimming cost V 6 bases and J 5 bases; bases outside gene matches: 10.

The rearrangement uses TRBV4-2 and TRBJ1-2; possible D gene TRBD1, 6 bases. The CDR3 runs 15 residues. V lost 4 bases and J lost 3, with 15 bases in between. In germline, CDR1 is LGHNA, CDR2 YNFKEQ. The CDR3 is CASSLSSTGYYGYTF. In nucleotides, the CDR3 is TGTGCCAGCAGCCTATCAAGTACAGGGTACTATGGCTACACCTTC.

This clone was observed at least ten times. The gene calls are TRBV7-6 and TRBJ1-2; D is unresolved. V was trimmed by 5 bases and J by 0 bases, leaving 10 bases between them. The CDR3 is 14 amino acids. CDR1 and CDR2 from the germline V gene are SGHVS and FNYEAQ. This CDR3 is CASSPLSANYGYTF. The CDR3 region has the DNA TGTGCCAGCAGCCCCTTATCAGCTAACTATGGCTACACCTTC. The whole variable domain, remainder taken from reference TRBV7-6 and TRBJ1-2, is GAGVSQSPRYKVTKRGQDVALRCDPISGHVSLYWYRQALGQGPEFLTYFNYEAQQDKSGLPNDRFSAERPEGSISTLTIQRTEQRDSAMYRCASSPLSANYGYTFGSGTRLTVV.

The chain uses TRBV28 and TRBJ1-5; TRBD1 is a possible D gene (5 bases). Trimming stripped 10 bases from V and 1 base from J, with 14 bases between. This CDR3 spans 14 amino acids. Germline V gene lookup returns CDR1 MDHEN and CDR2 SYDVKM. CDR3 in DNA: TGTGCCACCAGAACGGGGGGAAGCAATCAGCCCCAGCATTTT. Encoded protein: CATRTGGSNQPQHF.

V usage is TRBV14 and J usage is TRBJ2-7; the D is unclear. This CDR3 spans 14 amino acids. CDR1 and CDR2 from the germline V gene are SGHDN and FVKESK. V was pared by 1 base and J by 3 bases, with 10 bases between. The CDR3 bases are TGTGCCAGCAGCCAAGGATTGGGCAGCTACGAGCAGTACTTC. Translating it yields CASSQGLGSYEQYF. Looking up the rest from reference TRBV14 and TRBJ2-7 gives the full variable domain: EAGVTQFPSHSVIEKGQTVTLRCDPISGHDNLYWYRRVMGKEIKFLLHFVKESKQDESGMPNNRFLAERTGGTYSTLKVQPAELEDSGVYFCASSQGLGSYEQYFGPGTRLTVT.